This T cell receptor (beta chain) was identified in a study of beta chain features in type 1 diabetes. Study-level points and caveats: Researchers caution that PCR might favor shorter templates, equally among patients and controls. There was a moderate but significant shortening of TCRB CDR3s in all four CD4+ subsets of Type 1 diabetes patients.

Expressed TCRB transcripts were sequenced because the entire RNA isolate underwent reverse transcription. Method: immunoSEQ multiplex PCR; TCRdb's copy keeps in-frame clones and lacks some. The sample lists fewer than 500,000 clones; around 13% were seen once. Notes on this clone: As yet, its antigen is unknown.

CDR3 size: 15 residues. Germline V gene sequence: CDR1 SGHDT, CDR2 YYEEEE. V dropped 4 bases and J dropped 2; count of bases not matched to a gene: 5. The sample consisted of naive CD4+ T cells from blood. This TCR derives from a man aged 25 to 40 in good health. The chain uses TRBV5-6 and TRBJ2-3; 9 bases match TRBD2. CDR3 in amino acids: CASSMSGGITDTQYF. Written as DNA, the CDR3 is TGTGCCAGCAGCATGAGCGGGGGGATCACAGATACGCAGTATTTT.